This is a list of T cell receptor beta chains from one sample in a study of T cells in localized non-small cell lung cancer. The method was immunoSEQ multiplex PCR; TCRdb's version includes in-frame clones alone and lacks a portion of them. The sample lists tens of thousands of clones; roughly 90% were seen once. The sequences come from peripheral blood, collected before any cancer treatment. The receptors were sampled from a man aged 40-75 years with stage I lung adenocarcinoma. The CDR3 runs from the conserved cysteine through the conserved F or W. The D gene is left open where the match is weak. Expanded clones are given a class, and other clones once, few, many or no size at all.

V	J	D	size	CDR3	DNA
TRBV18	TRBJ2-6	NA	NA	CASSTTRAPGANVLTF	TGTGCCAGCTCAACTACCAGGGCACCTGGGGCCAACGTCCTGACTTTC
TRBV29-1	TRBJ2-7	NA	NA	CSVREENEQYF	TGCAGCGTTAGGGAAGAGAACGAGCAGTACTTC
TRBV9	TRBJ1-2	TRBD1	NA	CASSVGQGNYGYTF	TGTGCCAGCAGCGTAGGACAGGGGAACTATGGCTACACCTTC
TRBV5-6	TRBJ2-2	TRBD1	NA	CASSLGDRANTGELFF	TGTGCCAGCAGCTTAGGGGACAGGGCTAACACCGGGGAGCTGTTTTTT
TRBV15	TRBJ1-1	TRBD1	NA	CATSRVGTGRLNTEAFF	TGTGCCACCAGCAGAGTAGGGACAGGGAGGTTGAACACTGAAGCTTTCTTT
TRBV19	TRBJ2-1	TRBD2	few	CASSTSGDPYNEQFF	TGTGCCAGTAGTACAAGCGGGGATCCCTACAATGAGCAGTTCTTC
TRBV25-1	TRBJ1-1	NA	NA	CASSKSGNTEAFF	TGTGCCAGCAGCAAATCAGGGAACACTGAAGCTTTCTTT
TRBV30	TRBJ1-2	NA	NA	CAWSVYQPRGYTF	TGTGCCTGGAGTGTCTACCAGCCTCGGGGCTACACCTTC
TRBV5-1	TRBJ1-5	TRBD1	NA	CASSPGQGAGQPQHF	TGCGCCAGCAGCCCGGGACAGGGGGCGGGTCAGCCCCAGCATTTT
TRBV11-2	TRBJ1-2	NA	NA	CASSLAMNYGYTF	TGTGCCAGCAGCTTAGCGATGAACTATGGCTACACCTTC
TRBV6-6	TRBJ2-7	NA	NA	CASSYGTHYEQYF	TGTGCCAGCAGTTACGGGACCCACTACGAGCAGTACTTC
TRBV7-9	TRBJ2-2	NA	once	CASSLAAGLSTGELFF	TGTGCCAGCAGCTTAGCGGCAGGGTTGAGCACCGGGGAGCTGTTTTTT
TRBV18	TRBJ2-7	NA	NA	CASSKTGQPSYEQYF	TGTGCCAGCTCTAAAACAGGACAGCCTTCCTACGAGCAGTACTTC
TRBV30	TRBJ2-1	TRBD1	NA	CAWSVQGVWQFF	TGTGCCTGGAGTGTACAGGGGGTTTGGCAGTTCTTC
TRBV5-1	TRBJ2-4	NA	NA	CASSFCPLEYF	TGCGCCAGCAGCTTCTGTCCCTTGGAGTACTTC
TRBV10-1	TRBJ2-5	NA	few	CASSERGGETQYF	TGCGCCAGCAGTGAGAGGGGCGGGGAGACCCAGTACTTC
TRBV12-5	TRBJ2-2	TRBD1	NA	CASARGQGNTGELFF	TGTGCTAGTGCTAGGGGACAGGGGAACACCGGGGAGCTGTTTTTT
TRBV6-5	TRBJ2-3	NA	NA	CASSSDWSSTDTQYF	TGTGCCAGCAGTTCCGACTGGTCTAGCACAGATACGCAGTATTTT
TRBV6-1	TRBJ2-2	NA	medium-sized	CASSEAPPGELFF	TGTGCCAGCAGTGAAGCGCCCCCCGGGGAGCTGTTTTTT
TRBV10-1	TRBJ2-3	NA	NA	CASSSTPAGISTDTQYF	TGCGCCAGCAGCTCGACCCCTGCAGGGATTAGCACAGATACGCAGTATTTT
TRBV6-1	TRBJ1-5	NA	few	CASQDIYSNQPQHF	TGTGCCAGCCAGGACATTTATAGCAATCAGCCCCAGCATTTT
TRBV13	TRBJ2-1	TRBD1	once	CASSSRQGSLSYNEQFF	TGTGCCAGCAGCTCAAGACAGGGGTCATTATCCTACAATGAGCAGTTCTTC
TRBV19	TRBJ1-3	NA	NA	CASSGEGRNTIYF	TGTGCCAGTAGTGGCGAGGGGAGAAACACCATATATTTT
TRBV19	TRBJ2-2	TRBD2	NA	CASSISGGWVTGELFF	TGTGCCAGTAGTATATCCGGGGGGTGGGTCACCGGGGAGCTGTTTTTT
TRBV4-1	TRBJ2-7	NA	NA	CASSQETGYSYEQYF	TGCGCCAGCAGCCAAGAGACAGGATACTCCTACGAGCAGTACTTC